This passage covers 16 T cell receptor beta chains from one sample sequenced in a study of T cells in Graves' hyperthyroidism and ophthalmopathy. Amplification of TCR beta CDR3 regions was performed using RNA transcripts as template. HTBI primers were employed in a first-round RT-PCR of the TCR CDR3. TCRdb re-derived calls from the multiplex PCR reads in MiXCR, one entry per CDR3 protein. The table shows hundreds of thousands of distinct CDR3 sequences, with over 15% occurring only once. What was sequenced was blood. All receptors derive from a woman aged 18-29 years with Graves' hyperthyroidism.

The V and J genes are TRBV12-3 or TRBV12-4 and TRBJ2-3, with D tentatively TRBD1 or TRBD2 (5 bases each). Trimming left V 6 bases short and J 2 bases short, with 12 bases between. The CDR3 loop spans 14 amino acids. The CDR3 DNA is TGTGCCAGCAGGGGGGACCGATTCACAGATACGCAGTATTTT. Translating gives CASRGDRFTDTQYF.

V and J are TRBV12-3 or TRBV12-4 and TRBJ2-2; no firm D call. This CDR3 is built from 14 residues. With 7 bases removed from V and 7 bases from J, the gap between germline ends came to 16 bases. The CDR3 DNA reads TGTGCCAGCAAGGTTACTTCTTTGGGCGGGGAGCTGTTTTTT. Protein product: CASKVTSLGGELFF.

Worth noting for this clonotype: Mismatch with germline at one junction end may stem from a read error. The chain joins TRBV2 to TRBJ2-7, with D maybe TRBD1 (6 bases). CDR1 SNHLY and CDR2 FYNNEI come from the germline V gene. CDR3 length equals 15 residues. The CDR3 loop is CASRVLAGDSYGQYF. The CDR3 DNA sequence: TGTGCCAGCAGGGTTCTGGCAGGGGATTCCTACGGGCAGTACTTC.

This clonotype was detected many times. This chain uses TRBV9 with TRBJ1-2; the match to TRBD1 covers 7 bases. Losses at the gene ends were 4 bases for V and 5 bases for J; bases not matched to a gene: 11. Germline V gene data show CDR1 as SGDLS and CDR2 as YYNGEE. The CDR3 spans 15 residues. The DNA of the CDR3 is TGTGCCAGCAGCTCCCGCCGGGACAGAGAATATGGCTACACCTTC. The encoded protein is CASSSRRDREYGYTF.

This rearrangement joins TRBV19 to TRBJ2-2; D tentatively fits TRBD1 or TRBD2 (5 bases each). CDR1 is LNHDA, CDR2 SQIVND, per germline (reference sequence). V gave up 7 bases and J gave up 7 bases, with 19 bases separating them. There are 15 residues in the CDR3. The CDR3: CASTPTGGPNGELFF. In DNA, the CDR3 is TGTGCCAGTACCCCGACTGGGGGTCCAAACGGGGAGCTGTTTTTT.

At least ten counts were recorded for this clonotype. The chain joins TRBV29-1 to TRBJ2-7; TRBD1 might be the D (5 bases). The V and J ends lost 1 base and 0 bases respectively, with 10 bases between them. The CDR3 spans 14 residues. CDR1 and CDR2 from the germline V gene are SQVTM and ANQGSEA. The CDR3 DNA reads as TGCAGCGTTGAAGGAGGACAAAACTCCTACGAGCAGTACTTC. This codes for CSVEGGQNSYEQYF.

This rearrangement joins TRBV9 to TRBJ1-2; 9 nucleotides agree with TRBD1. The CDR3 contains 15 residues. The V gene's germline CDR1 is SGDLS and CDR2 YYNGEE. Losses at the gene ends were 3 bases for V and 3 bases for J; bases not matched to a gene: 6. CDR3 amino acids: CASSARDREYYGYTF. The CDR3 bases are TGTGCCAGCAGCGCCCGGGACAGGGAGTACTATGGCTACACCTTC. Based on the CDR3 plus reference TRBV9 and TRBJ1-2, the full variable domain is DSGVTQTPKHLITATGQRVTLRCSPRSGDLSVYWYQQSLDQGLQFLIQYYNGEERAKGNILERFSAQQFPDLHSELNLSSLELGDSALYFCASSARDREYYGYTFGSGTRLTVV.

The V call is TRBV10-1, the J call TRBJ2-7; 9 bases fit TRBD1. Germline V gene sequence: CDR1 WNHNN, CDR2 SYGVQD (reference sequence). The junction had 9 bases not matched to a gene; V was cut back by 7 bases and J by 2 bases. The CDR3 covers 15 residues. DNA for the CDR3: TGCGCCAGCAATGATCCCGGGACAGGGACCTACGAGCAGTACTTC. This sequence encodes CASNDPGTGTYEQYF.

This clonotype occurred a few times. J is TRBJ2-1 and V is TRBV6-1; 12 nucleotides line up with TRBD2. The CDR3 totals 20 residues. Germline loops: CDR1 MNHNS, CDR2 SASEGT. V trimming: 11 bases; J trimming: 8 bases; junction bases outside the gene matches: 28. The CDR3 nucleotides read TGTGCCCCAAGGGACAGTCAGACTAGCGGGAGTTTAAGAATTCGCGATGAGCAGTTCTTC. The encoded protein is CAPRDSQTSGSLRIRDEQFF.

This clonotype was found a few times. CDR3 region: CASSFTGGFTDTQYF. The CDR3 coding sequence is TGTGCCAGCAGCTTTACAGGGGGTTTTACAGATACGCAGTATTTT. The V and J genes are TRBV12-3 or TRBV12-4 and TRBJ2-3; 8 nucleotides agree with TRBD1. Trimming cost V 6 bases and J 3 bases; bases outside gene matches: 8. CDR3 length equals 15 residues.

The CDR3 protein is CASSRASGGYNEQFF. In nucleotides, the CDR3 is TGCGCCAGCAGTCGCGCTAGCGGGGGCTACAATGAGCAGTTCTTC. The chain links TRBV10-2 to TRBJ2-1; TRBD2 matches at 10 bases. CDR3 length: 15 residues. The V and J ends lost 5 bases and 3 bases, in that order; junction bases with no gene match: 4. Germline CDR1 is WSHSY and CDR2 is SAAADI.

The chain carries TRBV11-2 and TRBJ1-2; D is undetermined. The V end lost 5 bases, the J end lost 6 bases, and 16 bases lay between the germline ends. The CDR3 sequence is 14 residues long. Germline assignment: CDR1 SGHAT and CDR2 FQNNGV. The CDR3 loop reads CASSPGPHSDGYTF. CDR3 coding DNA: TGTGCCAGCAGCCCCGGACCACATTCGGATGGCTACACCTTC.

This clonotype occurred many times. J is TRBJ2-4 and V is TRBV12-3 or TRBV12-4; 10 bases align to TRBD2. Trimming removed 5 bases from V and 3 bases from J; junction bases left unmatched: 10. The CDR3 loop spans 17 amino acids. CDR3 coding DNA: TGTGCCAGCAGTAGTATAGCGGGAGGCGGGGTCAAAAACATTCAGTACTTC. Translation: CASSSIAGGGVKNIQYF.

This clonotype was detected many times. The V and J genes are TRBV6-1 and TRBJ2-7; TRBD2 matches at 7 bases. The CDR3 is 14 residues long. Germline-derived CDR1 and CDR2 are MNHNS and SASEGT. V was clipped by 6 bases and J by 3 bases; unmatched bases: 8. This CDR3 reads CASRGWGGVYEQYF. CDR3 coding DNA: TGTGCCAGCAGAGGGTGGGGGGGTGTCTACGAGCAGTACTTC.

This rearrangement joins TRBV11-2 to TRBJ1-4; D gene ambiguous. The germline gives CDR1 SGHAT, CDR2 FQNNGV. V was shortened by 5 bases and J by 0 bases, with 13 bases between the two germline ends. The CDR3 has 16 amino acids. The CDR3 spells CASSPREAPTNEKLFF. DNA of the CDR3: TGTGCCAGCAGCCCGAGGGAGGCCCCAACTAATGAAAAACTGTTTTTT.

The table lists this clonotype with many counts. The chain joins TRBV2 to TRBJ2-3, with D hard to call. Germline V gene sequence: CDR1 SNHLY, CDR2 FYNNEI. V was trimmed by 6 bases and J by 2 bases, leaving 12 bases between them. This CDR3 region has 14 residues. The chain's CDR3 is CASRSKLLTDTQYF. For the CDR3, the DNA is TGTGCCAGCAGGTCAAAACTGCTCACAGATACGCAGTATTTT.